This section outlines one T cell receptor (beta chain) sequence together with its context. Antigen: not known. This entry belongs to a study of cytomegalovirus exposure and HLA in healthy donors. Study overall: A data release that came early held approximately 85 million unique TCRs from HLA-typed donors. Notes on the study in general: It was fewer than 200 TCR beta chains that were listed as cytomegalovirus-associated. Later analysis reportedly placed an Asian-associated ancestry cluster below the roughly 700-donor mean in N-insertions.

The PCR was carried out with 60 Vbeta primers and 13 Jbeta primers. As processed by the authors: Later analysis identified around 85 million unique TCR beta chains, approximately 11 million shared. TCRdb keeps only in-frame clones here, not all; method: immunoSEQ multiplex PCR. Clone size and the V and J calls come from that table; the DNA yielded D and trimming. The sample holds approximately 160,000 clones, 84% seen once. The CDR3 length is 15 residues. Germline V gives CDR1 SGDLS, CDR2 YYNGEE. Deletions cut 3 bases from V and 0 bases from J, with 10 bases between. The source material was PBMCs. The rearrangement links TRBV9 to TRBJ1-5; no clear D. This TCR came from a girl between 10 and 17 years old in good health and CMV-seropositive. CDR3 sequence (DNA): TGTGCCAGCAGCGCAGGCGGGTATAGCAATCAGCCCCAGCATTTT. Protein: CASSAGGYSNQPQHF.